Sequencing of this T cell receptor (beta chain) was carried out in a study of T cell responses to AZD1222 COVID-19 vaccine. Sequencing was performed with immunoSEQ multiplex PCR; in TCRdb, only in-frame clones are kept and a portion is missing. Here the sample spans fewer than 120,000 clones, around 90% being singletons. Trimming cost V 3 bases and J 7 bases, with 10 bases left between them. The CDR3 extends over 13 amino acids. Germline loops: CDR1 SGHNT, CDR2 YYREEE (reference sequence). This TCR derives from an adult in good health. The material sequenced was peripheral blood, taken on day 0 of AZD1222 vaccination. The chain has TRBV5-4 and TRBJ1-4, with D tentatively TRBD1 (5 bases). CDR3 bases: TGTGCCAGCAGCTCCGGGGGGGGTGAAAAACTGTTTTTT. It encodes CASSSGGGEKLFF.